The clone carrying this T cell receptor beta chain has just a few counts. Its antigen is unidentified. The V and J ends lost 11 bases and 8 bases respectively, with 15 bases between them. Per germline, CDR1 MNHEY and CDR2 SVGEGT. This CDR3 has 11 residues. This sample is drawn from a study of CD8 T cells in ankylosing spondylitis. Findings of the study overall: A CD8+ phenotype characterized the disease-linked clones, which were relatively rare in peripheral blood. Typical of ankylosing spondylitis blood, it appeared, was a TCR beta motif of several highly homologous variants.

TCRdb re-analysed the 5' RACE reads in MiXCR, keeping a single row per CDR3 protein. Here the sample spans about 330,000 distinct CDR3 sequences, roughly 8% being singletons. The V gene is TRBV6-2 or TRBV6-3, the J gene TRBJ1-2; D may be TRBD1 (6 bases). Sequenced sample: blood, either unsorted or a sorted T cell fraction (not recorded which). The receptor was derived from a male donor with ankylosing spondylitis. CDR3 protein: CAVQQGTGYTF. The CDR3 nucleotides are TGTGCCGTACAACAGGGAACAGGCTACACCTTC.